The 24 T cell receptor beta chains reported below all come from one sample, sequenced in a study of T cell repertoires in cytomegalovirus infection. TCRdb redid the calling of the reads with MiXCR, one entry per CDR3 protein. This table has some 270,000 distinct CDR3 sequences, approximately 15% appearing once. Material for sequencing was CD8+ T cells from PBMCs. These receptors all stem from a human donor in good health (CMV status not recorded). Some clones in this sample may be carry-over from other donors' samples.

In regard to this clonotype: Compared with germline, one end of the junction differs, possibly owing to a read error. The chain uses TRBV7-6 and TRBJ2-7, with 10 bases that match TRBD1. The CDR3 is 12 residues long. CDR1 is SGHVS and CDR2 is FNYEAQ in the germline V gene. CDR3 amino acids: CASSLDRGRLDF. CDR3 sequence (DNA): TGTGCCAGCAGCCTCGACAGGGGGCGCCTCGACTTC.

The sample holds a few counts of this clonotype. This rearrangement joins TRBV7-9 to TRBJ2-1; tentatively, D is TRBD1 (5 bases). The CDR3 length is 13 residues. V lost 5 bases and J 3 bases, leaving 8 bases between the germline ends. Germline lookup yields CDR1 SEHNR and CDR2 FQNEAQ (reference sequence). CDR3 loop: CASSPGHYNEQFF. In nucleotides, the CDR3 is TGTGCCAGCAGCCCTGGACACTACAATGAGCAGTTCTTC. Drawing the rest from reference TRBV7-9 and TRBJ2-1, the complete variable domain is DTGVSQNPRHKITKRGQNVTFRCDPISEHNRLYWYRQTLGQGPEFLTYFQNEAQLEKSRLLSDRFSAERPKGSFSTLEIQRTEQGDSAMYLCASSPGHYNEQFFGPGTRLTVL.

In this sample, this clonotype turned up a few times. This chain links TRBV20-1 with TRBJ2-1; D gene unclear. The CDR3 length is 11 residues. In germline, CDR1 is DFQATT, CDR2 SNEGSKA (reference sequence). Trimming stripped 2 bases from V and 6 bases from J, with 5 bases between. CDR3 coding DNA: TGCAGTGCTAGACAGCTCAATGAGCAGTTCTTC. Its protein is CSARQLNEQFF.

J is TRBJ1-1 and V is TRBV24-1, with 11 bases lining up with TRBD1. The ends lost 5 bases at V and 4 bases at J; junction bases unmatched: 8. Germline V gene sequence: CDR1 KGHDR, CDR2 SFDVKD. There are 16 residues in the CDR3. The CDR3 loop reads CATSAGQGARSTEAFF. For the CDR3, the DNA is TGTGCCACCAGTGCCGGACAGGGGGCGCGGAGCACTGAAGCTTTCTTT.

The rearrangement links TRBV20-1 to TRBJ2-1, with TRBD2 matching over 10 bases. CDR1 is DFQATT, CDR2 SNEGSKA, per germline (reference sequence). J gave up 9 bases and V 0 bases, and 8 bases lay outside the gene matches. The CDR3 has 15 amino acids. CDR3 nucleotide sequence: TGCAGTGCTAGAGATAAGCTAGCGGGGGTTAGTGAGCAGTTCTTC. Encoded protein: CSARDKLAGVSEQFF.

The chain recombines TRBV27 with TRBJ1-1, with D possibly being TRBD1 (5 bases). Trimming took 5 bases from V and 5 from J, leaving 15 bases between them. Germline CDR1 reads MNHEY; CDR2 reads SMNVEV (reference sequence). The CDR3 has 14 amino acids. The CDR3 coding sequence is TGTGCCAGCAGTCTCATGGGGGTGGCGACTGAAGCTTTCTTT. Its protein is CASSLMGVATEAFF.

This sequence joins TRBV7-2 and TRBJ1-6; D perhaps matches TRBD1 (6 bases). This CDR3 spans 13 amino acids. In germline, CDR1 is SGHTA, CDR2 FQGNSA. With 7 bases removed from V and 4 bases from J, the gap between germline ends came to 8 bases. The DNA of the CDR3 is TGTGCCAGCATCCAGGGGTATAATTCACCCCTCCACTTT. Translating gives CASIQGYNSPLHF. The variable domain in full, with the rest retrieved from reference TRBV7-2 and TRBJ1-6, is GAGVSQSPSNKVTEKGKDVELRCDPISGHTALYWYRQSLGQGLEFLIYFQGNSAPDKSGLPSDRFSAERTGGSVSTLTIQRTQQEDSAVYLCASIQGYNSPLHFGNGTRLTVT.

The V call is TRBV6-6, the J call TRBJ1-5, with a weak D call TRBD1 (6 bases). Trimming took off 8 bases at V and 2 bases at J, with 13 bases between the two ends. Germline CDR1 and CDR2: MNHNY and SVGAGI (reference sequence). The CDR3 covers 14 residues. The CDR3 sequence: CASLGGGGNQPQHF. The CDR3 DNA reads as TGTGCCAGCTTAGGGGGAGGAGGCAATCAGCCCCAGCATTTT.

In this sample, this clonotype turned up a few times. This chain uses TRBV10-3 with TRBJ2-1, with 8 bases identical to TRBD1. CDR1 and CDR2 from the germline V gene are ENHRY and SYGVKD. This CDR3 spans 13 amino acids. Losses at the gene ends were 8 bases for V and 5 bases for J; bases not matched to a gene: 5. CDR3 sequence reads: CAISGTGNNEQFF. In DNA form, the CDR3 reads TGTGCCATCTCCGGGACAGGCAACAATGAGCAGTTCTTC.

This clonotype appeared a few times. This chain links TRBV10-3 with TRBJ1-4; 9 bases align to TRBD1. CDR1 is ENHRY, CDR2 SYGVKD, per germline. V trimming: 2 bases; J trimming: 7 bases; junction bases outside the gene matches: 11. CDR3 length: 17 amino acids. This CDR3 reads CAISEKGQGFPSEKLFF. The CDR3 DNA reads TGTGCCATCAGTGAGAAGGGACAGGGCTTTCCTAGTGAAAAACTGTTTTTT.

This clonotype occurred many times. This sequence joins TRBV11-1 and TRBJ1-1; D remains ambiguous. This CDR3 spans 18 amino acids. Deletions cut 0 bases from V and 6 bases from J, with 23 bases between. Germline V gene lookup returns CDR1 SGHAT and CDR2 FQDESV (reference sequence). The CDR3 DNA reads TGTGCCAGCAGCTTAGCGATCTTTGCAGAGACAATTACTTCTGAAGCTTTCTTT. This codes for CASSLAIFAETITSEAFF.

This clonotype was seen only a few times. V gene TRBV7-6 combines with J gene TRBJ1-3; D call uncertain. The length of the CDR3 is 12 residues. Germline CDR1 SGHVS, CDR2 FNYEAQ. The V and J ends lost 4 bases and 6 bases respectively, with 7 bases between them. The CDR3 DNA follows: TGTGCCAGCAGCTCCGGGTCAAACACCATATATTTT. Encoded protein: CASSSGSNTIYF.

The CDR3 coding sequence is TGCAGCGTTGATTCCACAGGGGACGACCTCGACCTAAACTATGGCTACACCTTC. It specifies CSVDSTGDDLDLNYGYTF. The genes are TRBV29-1 and TRBJ1-2; TRBD1 matches 7 bases. CDR1 and CDR2 from the germline V gene are SQVTM and ANQGSEA. The CDR3 runs 18 residues. V dropped 3 bases and J dropped 2; count of bases not matched to a gene: 18.

The chain couples TRBV5-6 to TRBJ1-1, with 9 bases fitting TRBD1. Germline CDR1 is SGHDT and CDR2 is YYEEEE. This CDR3 is built from 17 residues. V trimming: 2 bases; J trimming: 4 bases; junction bases outside the gene matches: 12. The CDR3 DNA is TGTGCCAGCAGCTTTTTGGGACAGGGATTCGGGTTCACTGAAGCTTTCTTT. Translating it yields CASSFLGQGFGFTEAFF.

The V and J genes are TRBV4-3 and TRBJ1-1, with D perhaps matching TRBD1 (6 bases). Germline CDR1 is LGHNA and CDR2 is YSLEER. This CDR3 has 14 amino acids. Trimming pared 0 bases from V and 4 bases from J, leaving 9 bases between. CDR3: CASSQEEGGTEAFF. The DNA of the CDR3 is TGCGCCAGCAGCCAAGAGGAGGGGGGCACTGAAGCTTTCTTT.

This chain uses TRBV28 with TRBJ1-1; 7 positions match TRBD1. This CDR3 is 14 amino acids long. Per germline, CDR1 MDHEN and CDR2 SYDVKM. After removal of 3 bases from V and 1 base from J, the junction contained 2 bases not matched to a gene. The CDR3 coding sequence is TGTGCCAGCAGTTTGTGGGACAGGAACACTGAAGCTTTCTTT. Translating gives CASSLWDRNTEAFF.

This clonotype occurred a few times. The chain is built from TRBV7-6 and TRBJ1-6; TRBD1 matches at 8 bases. This CDR3 is built from 15 residues. CDR1 is SGHVS and CDR2 is FNYEAQ in the germline V gene. With 1 base clipped from V and 10 bases from J, the junction kept 6 bases outside the gene matches. The CDR3: CASSLGVTGESPLHF. Here the CDR3 DNA reads TGTGCCAGCAGCTTAGGGGTGACAGGGGAATCACCCCTCCACTTT. Together with reference TRBV7-6 and TRBJ1-6, the CDR3 gives the full variable domain: GAGVSQSPRYKVTKRGQDVALRCDPISGHVSLYWYRQALGQGPEFLTYFNYEAQQDKSGLPNDRFSAERPEGSISTLTIQRTEQRDSAMYRCASSLGVTGESPLHFGNGTRLTVT.

This clonotype has ten or more counts. The chain uses TRBV7-2 and TRBJ2-7, with unresolved D. CDR3 size: 13 residues. CDR1 and CDR2 (germline): SGHTA, FQGNSA. V was cut by 1 base and J by 2 bases, with 6 bases left in between. The CDR3 reads CASSLGITYEQYF. The CDR3 DNA sequence: TGTGCCAGCAGCTTAGGAATCACCTACGAGCAGTACTTC.

This clonotype was seen a handful of times. The J gene is TRBJ2-1, the V gene TRBV6-6, with 8 bases matching TRBD2. The CDR3 spans 11 residues. V was pared by 10 bases and J by 8 bases, with 4 bases of the junction left unmatched. Germline-derived CDR1 and CDR2 are MNHNY and SVGAGI (reference sequence). The CDR3 loop reads CATGGAYEQFF. The CDR3 DNA reads as TGTGCCACGGGAGGGGCGTATGAGCAGTTCTTC.

This clonotype was counted ten times or more. This chain joins TRBV12-3 or TRBV12-4 and TRBJ2-7; TRBD1 matches at 9 bases. CDR3 length: 13 residues. Trimming cost V 6 bases and J 3 bases; bases outside gene matches: 3. The CDR3 here is CASRPTGGYEQYF. The CDR3 DNA reads as TGTGCCAGCAGGCCGACAGGGGGCTACGAGCAGTACTTC.

This clonotype was counted between two and nine times. The CDR3 spells CASRDPRQGSGQPQHF. The CDR3 DNA is TGTGCCAGCAGAGACCCCCGACAGGGGAGTGGTCAGCCCCAGCATTTT. The V and J genes are TRBV6-6 and TRBJ1-5; 8 nucleotides agree with TRBD1. Trimming removed 6 bases from V and 6 bases from J; junction bases left unmatched: 13. The CDR3 loop spans 16 amino acids. Germline CDR1 is MNHNY and CDR2 is SVGAGI (reference sequence).

Only a few counts were recorded for this clonotype. V and J are TRBV12-3 or TRBV12-4 and TRBJ2-1, with D hard to call. This CDR3 is 16 amino acids long. V was clipped by 1 base and J by 2 bases, with 12 bases between them. CDR3 amino acids: CASSLGEDEAYNEQFF. For the CDR3, the DNA is TGTGCCAGCAGTTTAGGTGAAGACGAAGCCTACAATGAGCAGTTCTTC.

This clonotype was observed a handful of times. The chain employs TRBV6-5 and TRBJ2-1; 8 positions match TRBD2. Per the germline V gene, CDR1 is MNHEY and CDR2 is SVGAGI. The V and J ends lost 2 bases and 4 bases, in that order; junction bases with no gene match: 7. The CDR3 is 16 amino acids. CDR3 DNA: TGTGCCAGCAGTTACCTAGGCGGGGGGTTATACAATGAGCAGTTCTTC. It is translated as CASSYLGGGLYNEQFF.

The V gene is TRBV7-9, the J gene TRBJ1-5; TRBD1 matches at 10 bases. The germline CDR1 and CDR2 sequences are SEHNR and FQNEAQ (reference sequence). The CDR3 is 14 residues long. Trimming cost V 5 bases and J 6 bases; bases outside gene matches: 4. Written as DNA, the CDR3 is TGTGCCAGCAGCGCGGGACAGGGGATTCAGCCCCAGCATTTT. Its translation is CASSAGQGIQPQHF.